By share of the sample, the clone carrying this T cell receptor beta chain is medium-sized. The data were obtained in a study of ipilimumab plus nivolumab after autologous stem cell transplantation. As for the study in general: Patients received a median of roughly 5 ipilimumab and roughly 8 nivolumab doses.

Libraries were prepared by immunoSEQ multiplex PCR; TCRdb keeps only in-frame clonotypes and omits some of them. Of roughly 20,000 clones listed, 70% to 85% are singletons. Germline V CDR1 and CDR2: SQVTM, ANQGSEA. The CDR3 is 13 amino acids. The trim removed 4 bases at V and 6 bases at J, leaving 6 bases unmatched. V and J are TRBV29-1 and TRBJ2-7; 10 bases match TRBD2. Specimen: PBMCs, collected in a trial of ipilimumab plus nivolumab as post-transplant consolidation. This TCR derives from a male donor with diffuse large B-cell lymphoma. In nucleotides, the CDR3 is TGCAGCGTTGTAGCTAGCGGGGGCGGCGAGCAGTACTTC. Translation: CSVVASGGGEQYF.